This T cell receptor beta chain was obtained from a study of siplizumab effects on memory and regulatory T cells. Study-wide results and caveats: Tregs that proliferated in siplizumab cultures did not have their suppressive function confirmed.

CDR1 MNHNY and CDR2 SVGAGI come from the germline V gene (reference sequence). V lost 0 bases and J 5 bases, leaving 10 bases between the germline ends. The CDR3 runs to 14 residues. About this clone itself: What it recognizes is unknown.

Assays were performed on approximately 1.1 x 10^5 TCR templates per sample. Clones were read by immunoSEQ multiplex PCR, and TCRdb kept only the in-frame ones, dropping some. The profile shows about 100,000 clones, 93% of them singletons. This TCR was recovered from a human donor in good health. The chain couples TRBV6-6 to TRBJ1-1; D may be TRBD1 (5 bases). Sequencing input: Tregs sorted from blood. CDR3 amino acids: CASSYSGGRTEAFF. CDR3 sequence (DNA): TGTGCCAGCAGTTACTCCGGGGGACGGACTGAAGCTTTCTTT.